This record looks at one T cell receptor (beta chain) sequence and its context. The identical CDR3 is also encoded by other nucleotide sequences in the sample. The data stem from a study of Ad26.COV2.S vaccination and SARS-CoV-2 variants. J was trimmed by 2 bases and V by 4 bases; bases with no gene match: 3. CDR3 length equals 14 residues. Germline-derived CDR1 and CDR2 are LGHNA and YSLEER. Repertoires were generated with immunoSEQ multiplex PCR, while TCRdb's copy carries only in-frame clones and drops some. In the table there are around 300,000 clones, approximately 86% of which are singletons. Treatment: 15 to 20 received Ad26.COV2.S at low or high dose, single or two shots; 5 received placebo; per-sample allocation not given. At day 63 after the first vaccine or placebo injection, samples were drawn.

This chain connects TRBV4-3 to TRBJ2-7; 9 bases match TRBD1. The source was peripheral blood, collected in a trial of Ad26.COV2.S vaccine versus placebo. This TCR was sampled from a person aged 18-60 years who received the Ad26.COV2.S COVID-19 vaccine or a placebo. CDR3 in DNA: TGCGCCAGCAGCCGGGGACAGGGAGCCTACGAGCAGTACTTC. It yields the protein CASSRGQGAYEQYF.